These 30 T cell receptor beta chains were all obtained from the same sample, sequenced in a study of blood T cell repertoires in COVID-19. Some clones are missing from TCRdb's copy, which holds only in-frame ones; the method was immunoSEQ multiplex PCR. Altogether 140,000 to 150,000 clones are present, roughly 89% being singletons, with the ten largest covering 0.8% to 0.95%. Input material: peripheral blood. These TCRs come from a woman aged 50 to 60 with acute or convalescent COVID-19.

The chain is built from TRBV10-3 and TRBJ1-2; 9 nucleotides match TRBD1. Trimming at V came to 5 bases and at J to 6 bases, leaving 4 bases not matched to a gene. This CDR3 is built from 13 residues. CDR1 ENHRY and CDR2 SYGVKD come from the germline V gene. DNA of the CDR3: TGTGCCATCAGTACAGGGGGCGGCGATGGCTACACCTTC. This codes for CAISTGGGDGYTF.

CDR3 protein: CASSTPGGGLAGPHEQYF. The CDR3, as DNA: TGTGCCAGCAGTACTCCCGGGGGAGGACTAGCGGGACCCCACGAGCAGTACTTC. This chain links TRBV3-1 (or the pseudogene TRBV3-2) with TRBJ2-7, with 12 nucleotides matching TRBD2. Trimming at V came to 6 bases and at J to 5 bases, leaving 17 bases not matched to a gene. Germline CDR1 is LGHDT and CDR2 is YNNKEL (reference sequence). CDR3 length: 18 amino acids.

This chain links TRBV3-1 (or the pseudogene TRBV3-2) with TRBJ2-1, with D unclear. Germline V gene lookup returns CDR1 LGHDT and CDR2 YNNKEL (reference sequence). This CDR3 is 15 amino acids long. Trimming left V 0 bases short and J 5 bases short, with 11 bases between. CDR3 coding DNA: TGTGCCAGCAGCCAAGATACCGGAGCCCACAATGAGCAGTTCTTC. Its protein product is CASSQDTGAHNEQFF.

This clone has a single count. The rearrangement uses TRBV7-9 and TRBJ1-1; TRBD1 is a possible D gene (6 bases). Trimming shortened V by 4 bases and J by 1 base, and 10 bases separated the two germline ends. The germline CDR1 and CDR2 sequences are SEHNR and FQNEAQ (reference sequence). The CDR3 is made up of 14 amino acids. CDR3 protein: CASSYRERNTEAFF. The CDR3 nucleotides are TGTGCCAGCAGCTACAGGGAGAGGAACACTGAAGCTTTCTTT. The full variable domain, in which reference TRBV7-9 and TRBJ1-1 provide the parts outside the CDR3, is DTGVSQNPRHKITKRGQNVTFRCDPISEHNRLYWYRQTLGQGPEFLTYFQNEAQLEKSRLLSDRFSAERPKGSFSTLEIQRTEQGDSAMYLCASSYRERNTEAFFGQGTRLTVV.

This sequence joins TRBV29-1 and TRBJ1-3; 9 bases map to TRBD1. Germline loops: CDR1 SQVTM, CDR2 ANQGSEA. V was pared by 4 bases and J by 2 bases, with 6 bases of the junction left unmatched. The CDR3 sequence is 15 residues long. This CDR3 is CSVVPRDRAGNTIYF. CDR3 DNA sequence: TGCAGCGTTGTCCCCCGGGACAGGGCTGGAAACACCATATATTTT.

Only a few counts were recorded for this clone. The junction differs from germline at one of its ends, possibly a read error. The genes are TRBV19 and TRBJ1-1, with a possible D match to TRBD1 (6 bases). Germline V lookup: CDR1 LNHDA, CDR2 SQIVND (reference sequence). The CDR3 covers 14 residues. This CDR3 is CASSMRGLKTEAFF. The CDR3 DNA follows: TGTGCCAGTAGTATGCGGGGGCTGAAGACTGAAGCTTTCTTT.

V gene TRBV7-2 combines with J gene TRBJ1-5; D unresolved. The CDR3 loop spans 16 amino acids. CDR1 and CDR2 (germline): SGHTA, FQGNSA. V lost 3 bases and J 0 bases, leaving 12 bases between the germline ends. The CDR3 region is CASSLEGGLSNQPQHF. For the CDR3, the DNA is TGTGCCAGCAGCTTGGAGGGAGGGCTTAGCAATCAGCCCCAGCATTTT.

The chain links TRBV6-6 to TRBJ2-1; D perhaps matches TRBD1 (5 bases). V shed 0 bases and J shed 15 bases, with 12 bases lying between them. Germline CDR1 is MNHNY and CDR2 is SVGAGI (reference sequence). The CDR3 runs 12 residues. This CDR3 is CASSYSPGPWFF. The DNA of the CDR3 is TGTGCCAGCAGTTACTCGCCAGGGCCCTGGTTCTTC.

CDR3 amino acids: CASSNDAGATNEKLFF. The CDR3 DNA follows: TGTGCCAGTAGTAATGATGCAGGGGCAACTAATGAAAAACTGTTTTTT. The chain employs TRBV19 and TRBJ1-4; a possible D gene is TRBD1 (6 bases). Germline V gene sequence: CDR1 LNHDA, CDR2 SQIVND (reference sequence). This CDR3 comprises 16 residues. The V end lost 4 bases, the J end lost 0 bases, and 12 bases lay between the germline ends.

The V and J genes are TRBV24-1 and TRBJ2-7; TRBD1 is a possible D gene (6 bases). V was cut by 7 bases and J by 7 bases, with 16 bases left in between. This CDR3 has 13 amino acids. Germline assignment: CDR1 KGHDR and CDR2 SFDVKD. DNA for the CDR3: TGTGCCACCAGCCTGACAGGCCATGAGGAGCAGTACTTC. Its translation is CATSLTGHEEQYF.

V gene TRBV6-2 or TRBV6-3 combines with J gene TRBJ1-2, with 7 bases identical to TRBD1. Looked up from germline, CDR1 is MNHEY and CDR2 is SVGEGT. V shed 4 bases, J shed 0 bases, and the junction held 2 bases outside the gene matches. There are 14 residues in the CDR3. Here the CDR3 reads CASSWTGPNYGYTF. The CDR3 DNA reads as TGTGCCAGCAGTTGGACAGGACCTAACTATGGCTACACCTTC.

The chain recombines TRBV19 with TRBJ2-7; 8 bases are shared with TRBD2. V shed 6 bases and J 1 base; nucleotides not matched to a gene: 5. This CDR3 region has 14 residues. Germline CDR1 LNHDA, CDR2 SQIVND (reference sequence). The CDR3 nucleotides read TGTGCCAGTAGAGTGACTAGCGAATCCTACGAGCAGTACTTC. Translating it yields CASRVTSESYEQYF.

V is TRBV24-1 and J is TRBJ1-2; 10 positions agree with TRBD1. V lost 4 bases to trimming and J lost 8 bases; unmatched junction nucleotides: 9. CDR3 length: 15 amino acids. Germline V gene lookup returns CDR1 KGHDR and CDR2 SFDVKD. The CDR3 DNA reads TGTGCCACCAGTGACCCCGGGACAGGGGCCTTCGGCTACACCTTC. It translates to CATSDPGTGAFGYTF.

V is TRBV7-9 and J is TRBJ2-1; 9 nucleotides line up with TRBD1. Germline CDR1 SEHNR, CDR2 FQNEAQ (reference sequence). The CDR3 loop spans 17 amino acids. J lost 8 bases, V lost 5 bases, and 16 bases had no gene match. CDR3 protein: CASSLLSGTGLWDEQFF. In DNA, the CDR3 is TGTGCCAGCAGCCTCCTAAGCGGGACAGGGTTATGGGATGAGCAGTTCTTC.

CDR3 bases: TGTGCCAGCAGTTTATTTGGGGGGGGAAACACCATATATTTT. As protein: CASSLFGGGNTIYF. The gene calls are TRBV28 and TRBJ1-3; possible D gene TRBD1, 5 bases. The CDR3 runs 14 residues. Trimming took off 1 base at V and 4 bases at J, with 8 bases between the two ends. Germline V lookup: CDR1 MDHEN, CDR2 SYDVKM.

As for this clone: Within the sample, other DNA sequences also encode this same CDR3. The V gene is TRBV11-3, the J gene TRBJ2-3; perhaps TRBD2 as D (5 bases). The V end was cut by 1 base, the J end by 3 bases, with 8 bases between. Germline V gene data show CDR1 as SGHNT and CDR2 as YENEEA. The CDR3 extends over 14 amino acids. CDR3 DNA: TGTGCCAGCAGCTTAGGACGGGGAACAGATACGCAGTATTTT. This gives the protein CASSLGRGTDTQYF.

The chain combines TRBV2 with TRBJ1-5; 7 bases match TRBD1. CDR1 and CDR2 from the germline V gene are SNHLY and FYNNEI. There are 14 residues in the CDR3. V lost 6 bases, J lost 4 bases, and 6 bases stayed unmatched. This CDR3 reads CASRGTVENQPQHF. Here the CDR3 DNA reads TGTGCCAGCAGGGGGACAGTTGAAAATCAGCCCCAGCATTTT.

The chain uses TRBV11-2 and TRBJ1-3; perhaps TRBD1 as D (6 bases). Germline CDR1 reads SGHAT; CDR2 reads FQNNGV. There are 15 residues in the CDR3. V was trimmed by 3 bases and J by 0 bases, leaving 9 bases between them. Here the CDR3 reads CASSLTGASGNTIYF. CDR3 DNA sequence: TGTGCCAGCAGCTTGACAGGCGCCTCTGGAAACACCATATATTTT. The full variable domain, with the rest looked up from reference TRBV11-2 and TRBJ1-3, is EAGVAQSPRYKIIEKRQSVAFWCNPISGHATLYWYQQILGQGPKLLIQFQNNGVVDDSQLPKDRFSAERLKGVDSTLKIQPAKLEDSAVYLCASSLTGASGNTIYFGEGSWLTVV.

The V and J genes are TRBV10-3 and TRBJ1-2; TRBD1 matches at 7 bases. This CDR3 is built from 14 residues. Trimming cost V 3 bases and J 4 bases; bases outside gene matches: 5. The germline V gene encodes CDR1 ENHRY and CDR2 SYGVKD. In DNA, the CDR3 is TGTGCCATCAGTGAAGGGACAGCAACCTATGGCTACACCTTC. Translation: CAISEGTATYGYTF.

The gene calls are TRBV24-1 and TRBJ2-1; TRBD2 might be the D (5 bases). The CDR3 covers 17 residues. CDR1 and CDR2 (germline): KGHDR, SFDVKD. The V and J ends lost 0 bases and 7 bases respectively, with 18 bases between them. For the CDR3, the DNA is TGTGCCACCAGTGATTTGGCCGGGAAAGTCCGGTGTAATGAGCAGTTCTTC. Protein sequence: CATSDLAGKVRCNEQFF.

The rearrangement uses TRBV24-1 and TRBJ1-4; no reliable D call. The V end lost 3 bases, the J end lost 8 bases, and 12 bases lay between the germline ends. CDR3 length: 14 residues. The germline V gene has CDR1 KGHDR and CDR2 SFDVKD. The CDR3 region has the DNA TGTGCCACCAGTGATCTCGGACTTGGAGAAAAACTGTTTTTT. Amino acid sequence: CATSDLGLGEKLFF.

This rearrangement joins TRBV5-4 to TRBJ2-5, with D possibly matching TRBD1 (5 bases). The CDR3 spans 14 residues. Looked up from germline, CDR1 is SGHNT and CDR2 is YYREEE (reference sequence). Trimming removed 4 bases from V and 3 bases from J, with 13 bases in between. CDR3 region: CASSPLGAEETQYF. CDR3 bases: TGTGCCAGCAGCCCTCTTGGGGCTGAAGAGACCCAGTACTTC.

The chain joins TRBV5-1 to TRBJ2-3; D unclear. Trimming took off 0 bases at V and 2 bases at J, with 7 bases between the two ends. Germline V lookup: CDR1 SGHRS, CDR2 YFSETQ. This CDR3 contains 14 residues. CDR3 DNA: TGCGCCAGCAGCTTGGAAGACACCACAGATACGCAGTATTTT. Its translation: CASSLEDTTDTQYF.

The chain combines TRBV27 with TRBJ2-3, with 7 bases that match TRBD2. The CDR3 covers 16 residues. V was clipped by 6 bases and J by 1 base; unmatched bases: 10. Germline CDR1 and CDR2: MNHEY and SMNVEV (reference sequence). CDR3 sequence: CASSRWEGGGTDTQYF. The DNA for the CDR3 is TGTGCCAGCAGCCGCTGGGAGGGCGGGGGCACAGATACGCAGTATTTT.

The chain links TRBV11-2 to TRBJ1-2; 9 nucleotides align to TRBD1. J lost 4 bases, V lost 2 bases, and 5 bases had no gene match. Looked up from germline, CDR1 is SGHAT and CDR2 is FQNNGV. The CDR3 loop spans 15 amino acids. This CDR3 reads CASSLRTGVGYGYTF. The DNA of the CDR3 is TGTGCCAGCAGCTTAAGGACAGGGGTCGGCTATGGCTACACCTTC.

The genes are TRBV10-1 and TRBJ2-1, with a tentative D call TRBD2 (6 bases). Trimming took 2 bases from V and 3 from J, leaving 11 bases between them. Germline-derived CDR1 and CDR2 are WNHNN and SYGVQD (reference sequence). The CDR3 sequence is 15 residues long. CDR3 sequence: CASSESWGVYNEQFF. Written as DNA, the CDR3 is TGCGCCAGCAGTGAGAGTTGGGGGGTCTACAATGAGCAGTTCTTC.

This sequence joins TRBV5-5 and TRBJ1-2; TRBD1 might be the D (6 bases). V lost 0 bases and J lost 0, with 12 bases in between. Germline CDR1 and CDR2: SGHKS and YYEKEE (reference sequence). The CDR3 loop spans 16 amino acids. The CDR3 region is CASSLVRGAPNYGYTF. Here the CDR3 DNA reads TGTGCCAGCAGCTTGGTTCGGGGGGCGCCTAACTATGGCTACACCTTC.

This chain uses TRBV25-1 with TRBJ2-1, with D perhaps TRBD2 (5 bases). The length of the CDR3 is 14 residues. Trimming took off 2 bases at V and 10 bases at J, with 15 bases between the two ends. Germline loops: CDR1 MGHDK, CDR2 SYGVNS. The CDR3 is CASSEDGNRPEQFF. The CDR3 DNA follows: TGTGCCAGCAGTGAAGACGGGAACCGGCCCGAGCAGTTCTTC. Together with reference TRBV25-1 and TRBJ2-1, the CDR3 gives the full variable domain: EADIYQTPRYLVIGTGKKITLECSQTMGHDKMYWYQQDPGMELHLIHYSYGVNSTEKGDLSSESTVSRIRTEHFPLTLESARPSHTSQYLCASSEDGNRPEQFFGPGTRLTVL.

J is TRBJ2-7 and V is TRBV27; 9 bases align to TRBD1. Germline trimming cut 2 bases from V and 6 bases from J; bases unmatched to any gene: 2. This CDR3 contains 13 residues. The germline CDR1 and CDR2 sequences are MNHEY and SMNVEV (reference sequence). CDR3 nucleotides: TGTGCCAGCAGTTTAGGGACAGGGACCGAGCAGTACTTC. Amino acid sequence: CASSLGTGTEQYF.

The V gene is TRBV21-1, the J gene TRBJ2-1; the table's D gene call, TRBD2, was not cross checked with the DNA. TRBV21-1 is a recognized pseudogene. The CDR3 loop spans 18 amino acids. DNA of the CDR3: TGTGCCAGCATTCTCTGGACTAGCGAGATGCATTCCTACAATGAGCAGTTCTTC. Amino acid sequence: CASILWTSEMHSYNEQFF.